This TCR beta chain comes out of a study of identical twins. Via MiXCR, TCRdb re-called the 5' RACE reads, giving one row per CDR3 protein. The sample has about 280,000 distinct CDR3 sequences, under 9.5% seen once. The CDR3 is 14 amino acids. The ends lost 3 bases at V and 7 bases at J; junction bases unmatched: 8. These data are also associated with another study on yellow fever vaccine responses in identical twins.

This sequence was found in a woman aged 18-29 years in good health. The sample consisted of memory (CD45RO+) T cells sorted from blood. The chain is built from TRBV12-3 or TRBV12-4 and TRBJ1-1, with 7 nucleotides matching TRBD1. The CDR3: CASSLEGAVGEAFF. The CDR3, as DNA: TGTGCCAGCAGTTTGGAGGGGGCAGTCGGTGAAGCTTTCTTT.